These T cell receptor beta chains were read from a single sample in a study of cytomegalovirus exposure and HLA in healthy donors. Method: immunoSEQ multiplex PCR; TCRdb's copy keeps in-frame clones and lacks some. The data hold roughly 260,000 clones, with roughly 81% observed a single time. Sequencing input: PBMCs. These receptors all come from a woman between 35 and 50 years old in good health and CMV-seropositive. The CDR3 runs from the conserved cysteine through the conserved F or W. D genes are given only for firm matches. Expanded clones get a size class; other rows say once, few or many, or leave the size out.

>TRBD2|TRBJ2-1|NA|TRBV18
CASSNSERDKNEQFF
TGTGCCAGCTCAAACTCTGAGCGGGATAAGAATGAGCAGTTCTTC
>NA|TRBJ1-2|NA|TRBV11-2
CASSSRSYGYTF
TGTGCCAGCAGCTCGCGATCCTATGGCTACACCTTC
>TRBD1|TRBJ2-7|NA|TRBV4-3
CASSPHGTERPYEQYF
TGCGCCAGCAGCCCCCATGGGACAGAGAGACCCTACGAGCAGTACTTC
>TRBD1|TRBJ1-3|NA|TRBV27
CASSDSGTGGNTIYF
TGTGCCAGCAGCGACTCCGGGACAGGCGGAAACACCATATATTTT
>TRBD1|TRBJ1-5|once|TRBV28
CASSLLRTGDNQPQHF
TGTGCCAGCAGTCTTCTACGGACAGGCGACAATCAGCCCCAGCATTTT
>NA|TRBJ1-6|NA|TRBV28
CASSGLFGLSSPLHF
TGTGCCAGCAGTGGACTGTTTGGGTTGAGCTCACCCCTCCACTTT
>NA|TRBJ2-1|NA|TRBV5-1
CASSLVLRGEGGDEQFF
TGCGCCAGCAGCTTGGTCCTGCGTGGAGAAGGTGGCGATGAGCAGTTCTTC
>NA|TRBJ1-4|NA|TRBV5-1
CASSYGQNEKLFF
TGCGCCAGCAGCTACGGACAGAATGAAAAACTGTTTTTT
>TRBD1|TRBJ1-5|NA|TRBV6-6
CASILQGAVGQPQHF
TGTGCCAGCATTCTCCAGGGGGCGGTAGGTCAGCCCCAGCATTTT
>TRBD2|TRBJ2-1|NA|TRBV9
CASRDTSGGGEQFF
TGTGCCAGCAGAGACACTAGCGGGGGGGGTGAGCAGTTCTTC
>TRBD2|TRBJ2-3|once|TRBV4-1
CASSQESSGTPQYF
TGCGCCAGCAGCCAAGAGTCTAGCGGCACCCCGCAGTATTTT
>TRBD1|TRBJ2-7|NA|TRBV6-4
CASSDSDRGEQYF
TGTGCCAGCAGTGACTCGGACAGGGGCGAGCAGTACTTC
>NA|TRBJ1-3|NA|TRBV30
CAWTRQGATGNTIYF
TGTGCCTGGACCCGCCAAGGGGCAACTGGAAACACCATATATTTT
>NA|TRBJ1-2|NA|TRBV18
CASSPLGNDYGYTF
TGTGCCAGCTCACCGTTGGGCAATGACTATGGCTACACCTTC
>NA|TRBJ2-1|NA|TRBV7-3
CASSLTGGPYNEQFF
TGTGCCAGCAGCTTAACTGGAGGGCCCTACAATGAGCAGTTCTTC
>NA|TRBJ2-3|NA|TRBV30
CAWERLFTDTQYF
TGTGCCTGGGAGAGATTATTTACAGATACGCAGTATTTT
>TRBD2|TRBJ2-1|once|TRBV2
CASSERAGGPNEQFF
TGTGCCAGCAGTGAAAGAGCGGGAGGGCCCAATGAGCAGTTCTTC
>TRBD1|TRBJ2-7|NA|TRBV11-1
CASSFTGQVASEQYF
TGTGCCAGCAGCTTTACCGGACAGGTGGCCTCCGAGCAGTACTTC
>NA|TRBJ1-2|NA|TRBV2
CASSEGSDYGYTF
TGTGCCAGCAGTGAAGGGTCGGACTATGGCTACACCTTC
>TRBD1|TRBJ1-3|NA|TRBV6-1
CASSGTGRSGNTIYF
TGTGCCAGCAGTGGGACAGGGAGATCTGGAAACACCATATATTTT
>TRBD2|TRBJ2-4|NA|TRBV7-3
CASSLERGRINIQYF
TGTGCCAGCAGCTTAGAGCGGGGTAGGATTAACATTCAGTACTTC
>TRBD1|TRBJ2-6|NA|TRBV2
CASSEAIGGAGANVLTF
TGTGCCAGCAGTGAAGCCATAGGGGGCGCTGGGGCCAACGTCCTGACTTTC
>TRBD1|TRBJ2-7|NA|TRBV15
CATSREATGPYEQYF
TGTGCCACCAGCAGAGAAGCGACAGGGCCGTACGAGCAGTACTTC
>NA|TRBJ2-7|few|TRBV25-1
CASQGRSSYEQYF
TGTGCCAGTCAGGGCAGGAGCTCCTACGAGCAGTACTTC
>NA|TRBJ2-7|NA|TRBV7-2
CASSLGGHYEQYF
TGTGCCAGCAGCTTAGGGGGGCACTACGAGCAGTACTTC
>NA|TRBJ1-2|NA|TRBV7-9
CASSSDRTYGYTF
TGTGCCAGCAGCTCAGACAGGACTTATGGCTACACCTTC
>TRBD1|TRBJ1-5|NA|TRBV14
CASSPTDRGGDSNQPQHF
TGTGCCAGCAGCCCAACGGACAGGGGAGGGGATAGCAATCAGCCCCAGCATTTT
>NA|TRBJ1-1|NA|TRBV28
CASSLPGQQNTEAFF
TGTGCCAGCAGTTTACCCGGACAGCAGAACACTGAAGCTTTCTTT
>TRBD1|TRBJ2-5|NA|TRBV5-1
CASSLALPDRGETQYF
TGCGCCAGCAGCTTGGCCCTTCCGGACAGGGGTGAGACCCAGTACTTC
>TRBD1|TRBJ2-7|NA|TRBV27
CASSLVTGGEQYF
TGTGCCAGCAGTCTAGTGACAGGGGGCGAGCAGTACTTC
>TRBD1|TRBJ1-5|once|TRBV16
CASSPTGRQPQHF
TGTGCCAGCAGCCCGACAGGGCGGCAGCCCCAGCATTTT
>NA|TRBJ2-3|once|TRBV7-9
CASSPNSYTQYF
TGTGCCAGCAGCCCGAACTCATATACGCAGTATTTT
>NA|TRBJ1-2|NA|TRBV28
CASSSDKNYGYTF
TGTGCCAGCAGTTCGGACAAGAACTATGGCTACACCTTC
>NA|TRBJ1-2|NA|TRBV6-5
CASSYRGPDYGYTF
TGTGCCAGCAGTTACCGTGGGCCGGACTATGGCTACACCTTC
>NA|TRBJ1-2|few|TRBV28
CASSPTGRGYGYTF
TGTGCCAGCAGCCCTACAGGGAGAGGCTATGGCTACACCTTC
>NA|TRBJ2-7|NA|TRBV19
CASSIAGLPYEQYF
TGTGCCAGTAGTATAGCGGGACTCCCCTACGAGCAGTACTTC
>NA|TRBJ2-5|NA|TRBV5-1
CASSLRQEETQYF
TGCGCCAGCAGCCTACGACAGGAAGAGACCCAGTACTTC
>NA|TRBJ2-3|NA|TRBV7-9
CASSLHSGVNDTQYF
TGTGCCAGCAGCTTACATTCAGGGGTTAATGATACGCAGTATTTT
>TRBD2|TRBJ2-7|NA|TRBV5-6
CASMSLAGAYEQYF
TGTGCCAGCATGAGTCTAGCGGGTGCATACGAGCAGTACTTC
>NA|TRBJ1-5|NA|TRBV21-1
CASSKVGQLNQPQHF
TGTGCCAGCAGCAAAGTTGGGCAGCTCAATCAGCCCCAGCATTTT
>TRBD1|TRBJ1-6|few|TRBV13
CASSAGQGNSPLHF
TGTGCCAGCAGCGCGGGACAGGGAAATTCACCCCTCCACTTT
>NA|TRBJ1-5|NA|TRBV21-1
CATIKPPGQIYQPQHF
TGTGCCACCATCAAGCCGCCGGGACAGATTTATCAGCCCCAGCATTTT